This record covers a single T cell receptor beta chain. The germline V gene has CDR1 SGHAT and CDR2 FQNNGV. The CDR3 length is 13 residues. The V segment lost 5 bases and the J segment 4 bases; nucleotides outside the gene matches: 1. Sequenced by immunoSEQ multiplex PCR; TCRdb stores in-frame clones only, minus some. The sample records 3,000 to 3,500 clones, about 85% being singletons. The sample belongs to a study of tumor T cells in aggressive B-cell lymphoma. The chain employs TRBV11-2 and TRBJ2-3; 9 nucleotides agree with TRBD2. The receptor's source is an adult with diffuse large B cell lymphoma. The sequenced sample was tumor tissue. The CDR3 nucleotides read TGTGCCAGCAGCGCGGGGGGGCCAGATACGCAGTATTTT. It yields the protein CASSAGGPDTQYF. Filled out from reference TRBV11-2 and TRBJ2-3, the complete variable domain reads EAGVAQSPRYKIIEKRQSVAFWCNPISGHATLYWYQQILGQGPKLLIQFQNNGVVDDSQLPKDRFSAERLKGVDSTLKIQPAKLEDSAVYLCASSAGGPDTQYFGPGTRLTVL.